This TCR beta chain was obtained from a study of shared T cell receptors in the human thymus. V shed 5 bases and J shed 3 bases, with 13 bases lying between them. The germline gives CDR1 LGHNA, CDR2 YSLEER. This CDR3 is built from 14 residues. Assay used: immunoSEQ multiplex PCR; TCRdb lists only in-frame clones, some missing. The sample records over 450,000 clones, approximately 80% being singletons. The same data also went into a second study, on human thymus T cells. As reported in that work: Having surgery to correct congenital heart defects, healthy Finnish infants acted as the donors. Thymic tissue was derived from resections collected during corrective heart surgery. It looked as if thymic and blood repertoires used V and J genes in a biased way. Related research described strongly overlapping thymic repertoires in unrelated people.

Sequencing was done on a sample of thymocytes. The receptor was derived from a boy younger than two with a congenital heart defect. The chain has TRBV4-3 and TRBJ1-1; a possible D gene is TRBD1 (6 bases). The CDR3 loop is CASSARDKDTEAFF. The CDR3, as DNA: TGCGCCAGCAGCGCCCGGGACAAGGACACTGAAGCTTTCTTT.